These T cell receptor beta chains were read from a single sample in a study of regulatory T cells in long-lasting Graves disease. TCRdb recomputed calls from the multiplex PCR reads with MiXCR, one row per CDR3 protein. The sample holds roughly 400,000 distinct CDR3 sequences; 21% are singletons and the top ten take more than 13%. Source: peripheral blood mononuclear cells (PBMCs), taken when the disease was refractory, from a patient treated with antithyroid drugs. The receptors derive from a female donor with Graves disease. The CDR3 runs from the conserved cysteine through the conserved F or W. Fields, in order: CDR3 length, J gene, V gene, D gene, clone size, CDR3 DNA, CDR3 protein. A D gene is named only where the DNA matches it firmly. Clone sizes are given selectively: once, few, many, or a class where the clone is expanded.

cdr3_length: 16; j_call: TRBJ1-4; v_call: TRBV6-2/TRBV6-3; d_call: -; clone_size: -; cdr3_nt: TGTGCCAGCACCCAGCGGGGTGTCGGAACTAATGAAAAACTGTTTTTT; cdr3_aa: CASTQRGVGTNEKLFF
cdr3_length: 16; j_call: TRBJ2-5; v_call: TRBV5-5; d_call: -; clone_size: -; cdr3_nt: TGTGCCAGCAGCTTGAGAATACATATGCTACAAGAGACCCAGTACTTC; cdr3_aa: CASSLRIHMLQETQYF
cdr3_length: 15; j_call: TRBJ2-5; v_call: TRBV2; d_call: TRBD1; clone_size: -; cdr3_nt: TGTGCCAGCAGCGAAGAGGGAGCGAACAGGGGGACCCAGTACTTC; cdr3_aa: CASSEEGANRGTQYF
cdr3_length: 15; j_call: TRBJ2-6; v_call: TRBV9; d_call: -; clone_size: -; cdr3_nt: TGTGCCAGCAGCCCCGGGTTCTCTGGGGCCAACGTCCTGACTTTC; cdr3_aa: CASSPGFSGANVLTF
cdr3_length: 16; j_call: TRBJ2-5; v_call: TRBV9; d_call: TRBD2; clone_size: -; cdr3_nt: TGTGCCAGCAGCCCGTGTAGCGGGAGGACTGAAGAGACCCAGTACTTC; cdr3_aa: CASSPCSGRTEETQYF
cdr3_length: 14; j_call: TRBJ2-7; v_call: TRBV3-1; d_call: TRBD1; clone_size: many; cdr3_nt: TGTGCCAGCAGACAAGGGACAGGGTCCTACGAGCAGTACTTC; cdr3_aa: CASRQGTGSYEQYF
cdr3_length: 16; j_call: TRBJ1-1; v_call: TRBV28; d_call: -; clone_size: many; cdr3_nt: TGTGCCAGCAGTTCCCCCCATTCGGGAGAGAACACTGAAGCTTTCTTT; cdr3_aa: CASSSPHSGENTEAFF
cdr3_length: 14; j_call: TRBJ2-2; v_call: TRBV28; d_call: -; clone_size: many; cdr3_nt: TGTGCCAGCAGTTCCGGGAAGAACACCGGGGAGCTGTTTTTT; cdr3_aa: CASSSGKNTGELFF
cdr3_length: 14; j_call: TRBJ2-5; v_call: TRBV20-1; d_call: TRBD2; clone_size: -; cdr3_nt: TGCAGTGCTAGAGATTTGGGACTAGCGGGAACCCAGTACTTC; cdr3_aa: CSARDLGLAGTQYF
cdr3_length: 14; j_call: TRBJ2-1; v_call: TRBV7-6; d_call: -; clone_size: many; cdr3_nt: TGTGCCAGCAGCTCACGCCAGGGGTACAATGAGCAGTTCTTC; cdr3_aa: CASSSRQGYNEQFF
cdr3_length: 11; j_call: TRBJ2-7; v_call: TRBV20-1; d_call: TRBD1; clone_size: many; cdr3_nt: TGCAGTGCTAGTGACAGGGTCGAGCAGTACTTC; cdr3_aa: CSASDRVEQYF
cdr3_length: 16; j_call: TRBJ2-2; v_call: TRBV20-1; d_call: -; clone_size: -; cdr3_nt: TGCAGTGCTAGAGATGCCGGTCGGTTTACGACCGGGGAGCTGTTTTTT; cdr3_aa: CSARDAGRFTTGELFF
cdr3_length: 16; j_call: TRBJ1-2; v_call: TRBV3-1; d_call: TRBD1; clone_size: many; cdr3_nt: TGTGCCAGCAGCCTCCCGACAGGGGCCCGTGGAAGAGGCTACACCTTC; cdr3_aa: CASSLPTGARGRGYTF
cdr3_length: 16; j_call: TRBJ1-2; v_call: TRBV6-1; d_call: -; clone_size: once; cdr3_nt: TGTGCCAGCAGTACGAGTGGAGGGGCGACTTTCTATGGCTACACCTTC; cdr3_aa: CASSTSGGATFYGYTF
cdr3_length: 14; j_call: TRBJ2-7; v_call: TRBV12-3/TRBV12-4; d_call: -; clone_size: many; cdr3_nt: TGTGCCAGCAGTCCATCGTTCCCGGATTACGAGCAGTACTTC; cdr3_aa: CASSPSFPDYEQYF
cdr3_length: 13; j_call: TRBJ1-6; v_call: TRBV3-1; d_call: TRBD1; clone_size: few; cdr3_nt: TGTGCCAGCAGCCAGGCGACAGGGTCACCCCTCCACTTT; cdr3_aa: CASSQATGSPLHF
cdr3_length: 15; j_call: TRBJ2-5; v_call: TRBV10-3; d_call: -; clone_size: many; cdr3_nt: TGTGCCATCAAGGGGGACACTGTGGGCCAAGAGACCCAGTACTTC; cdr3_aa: CAIKGDTVGQETQYF
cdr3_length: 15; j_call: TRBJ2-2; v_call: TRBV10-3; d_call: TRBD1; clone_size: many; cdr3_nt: TGTGCCATCACCGGGACAGGCTCCAACACCGGGGAGCTGTTTTTT; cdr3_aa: CAITGTGSNTGELFF
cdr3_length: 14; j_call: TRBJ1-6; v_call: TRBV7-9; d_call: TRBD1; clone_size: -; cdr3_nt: TGTGCCAGCATGCGGACAGGGTTTAATTCACCCCTCCACTTT; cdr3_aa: CASMRTGFNSPLHF
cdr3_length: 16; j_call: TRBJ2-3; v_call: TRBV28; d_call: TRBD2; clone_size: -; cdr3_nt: TGTGCCAGCAGTTTAGAACTAGCGGACAACACAGATACGCAGTATTTT; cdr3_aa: CASSLELADNTDTQYF
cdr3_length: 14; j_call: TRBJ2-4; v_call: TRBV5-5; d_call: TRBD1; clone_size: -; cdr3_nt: TGTGCCAGCAGCTCCACAGGGGTTTGGCACATTCAGTACTTC; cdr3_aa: CASSSTGVWHIQYF
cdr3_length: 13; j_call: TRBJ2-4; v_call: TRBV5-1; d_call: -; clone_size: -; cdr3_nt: TGCGCCAGCAGCTTATCAGCCAAAAACATTCAGTACTTC; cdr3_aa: CASSLSAKNIQYF
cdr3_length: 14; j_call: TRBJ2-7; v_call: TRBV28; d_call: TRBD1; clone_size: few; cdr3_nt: TGTGCCAGCAGCCTGAGACAGGGGGAGAGGGAGCAGTACTTC; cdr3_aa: CASSLRQGEREQYF
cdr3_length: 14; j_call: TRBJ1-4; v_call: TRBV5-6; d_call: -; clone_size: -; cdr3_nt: TGTGCCAGCAGCTTGGGAGGGGCGACTGAAAAACTGCTTTTT; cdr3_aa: CASSLGGATEKLLF
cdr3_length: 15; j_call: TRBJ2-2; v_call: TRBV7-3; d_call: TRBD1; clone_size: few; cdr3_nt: TGTGCCAGCAGCTTTGGGGACAGGGGCACCGGGGAGCTGTTTTTT; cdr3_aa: CASSFGDRGTGELFF
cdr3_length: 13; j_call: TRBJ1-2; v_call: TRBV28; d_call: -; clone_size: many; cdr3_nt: TGTGCCAGCAGTTTACCGGGCTTCTATGGCTACACCTTC; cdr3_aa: CASSLPGFYGYTF
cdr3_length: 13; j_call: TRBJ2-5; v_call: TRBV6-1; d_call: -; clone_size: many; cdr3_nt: TGTGCCAGCAGGGTGGGAGGACAAGAGACCCAGTACTTC; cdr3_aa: CASRVGGQETQYF
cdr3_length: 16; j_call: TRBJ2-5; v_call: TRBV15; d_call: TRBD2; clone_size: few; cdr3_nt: TGTGCCACCAGCAGAGATAGCGGGAGGGCCGGAGAGACCCAGTACTTC; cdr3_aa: CATSRDSGRAGETQYF
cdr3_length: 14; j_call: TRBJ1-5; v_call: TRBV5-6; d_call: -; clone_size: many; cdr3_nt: TGTGCCAGCAGCTTAGCAGGGGACAATCAGCCCCAGCATTTT; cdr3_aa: CASSLAGDNQPQHF
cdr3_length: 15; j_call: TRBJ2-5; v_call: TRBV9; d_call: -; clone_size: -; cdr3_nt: TGTGCCAGCAGCGCCAAGGGACTCCTCGGTGAGACCCAGTACTTC; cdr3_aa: CASSAKGLLGETQYF
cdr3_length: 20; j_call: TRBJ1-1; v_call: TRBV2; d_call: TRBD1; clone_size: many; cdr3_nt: TGTGCCAGCAGTGAAGTCCCCCCCGACAGGGGAAAACGGATGAACACTGAAGCTTTCTTT; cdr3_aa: CASSEVPPDRGKRMNTEAFF
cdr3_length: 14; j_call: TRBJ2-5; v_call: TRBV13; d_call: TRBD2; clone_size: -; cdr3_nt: TGTGCCCCTAACGGGACTAGCGGGAATGAGACCCAGTACTTC; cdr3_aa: CAPNGTSGNETQYF
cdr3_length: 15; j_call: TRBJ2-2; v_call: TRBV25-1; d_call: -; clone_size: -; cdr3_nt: TGTGCCAGCAGTGAAGGTTTAGGGAACACCGGGGAGCTGTTTTTT; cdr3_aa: CASSEGLGNTGELFF
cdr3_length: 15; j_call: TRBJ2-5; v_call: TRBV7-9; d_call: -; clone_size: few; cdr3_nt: TGTGCCAGCAGACCCCTCTCGGGTGGACAAGAGACCCAGTACTTC; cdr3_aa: CASRPLSGGQETQYF
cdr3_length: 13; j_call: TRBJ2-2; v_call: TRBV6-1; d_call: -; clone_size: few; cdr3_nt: TGTGCCAGCAGTAAAGGGACTGGCGGGGAGCTGTTTTTT; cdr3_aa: CASSKGTGGELFF
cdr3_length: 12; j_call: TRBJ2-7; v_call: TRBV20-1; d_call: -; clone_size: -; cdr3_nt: TGCAGTGCCAAAGAAGGGATTTCCGAGCAGTACTTC; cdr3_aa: CSAKEGISEQYF
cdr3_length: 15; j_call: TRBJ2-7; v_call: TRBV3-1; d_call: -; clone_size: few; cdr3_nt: TGTGCCAGCAGCCAAGGTGAGGGGCTGATGTACGAGCAGTACTTC; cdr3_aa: CASSQGEGLMYEQYF
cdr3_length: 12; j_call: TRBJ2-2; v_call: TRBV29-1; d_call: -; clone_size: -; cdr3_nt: TGCAGCGTTGATGGGGGGAACGGGGAGCTGTTTTTT; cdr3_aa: CSVDGGNGELFF
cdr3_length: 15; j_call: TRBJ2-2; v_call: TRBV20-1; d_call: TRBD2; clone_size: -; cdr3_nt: TGCAGTGCTACTACTAGCGGGAGGGGCACCGGGGAGCTGTTTTTT; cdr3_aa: CSATTSGRGTGELFF
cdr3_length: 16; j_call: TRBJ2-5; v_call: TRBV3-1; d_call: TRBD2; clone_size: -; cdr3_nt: TGTGCCAGCAGTCCCGGACTAGCGGGAGCGAAAGAGACCCAGTACTTC; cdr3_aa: CASSPGLAGAKETQYF
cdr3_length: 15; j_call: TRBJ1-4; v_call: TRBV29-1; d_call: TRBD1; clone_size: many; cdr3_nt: TGCAGCGTTGTCATGGCGGGACAGAGCAATGAAAAACTGTTTTTT; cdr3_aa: CSVVMAGQSNEKLFF
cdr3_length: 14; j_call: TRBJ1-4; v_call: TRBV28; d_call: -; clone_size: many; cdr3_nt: TGTGCCAGCAAGGAGAGGGGCTGGGCTGAAAAACTGTTTTTT; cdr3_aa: CASKERGWAEKLFF